Presented here are 19 T cell receptor beta chains from one specimen sequenced in a study of T cell responses to AZD1222 COVID-19 vaccine. Only in-frame clones appear in the TCRdb table, and some are missing; sequencing was by immunoSEQ multiplex PCR. The sample carries 83,000 or so clones, around 93% recorded once. Sequencing used peripheral blood, obtained 28 days after the second AZD1222 dose. These receptor sequences come from an adult who received the AZD1222 COVID-19 vaccine.

The J gene is TRBJ2-7, the V gene TRBV4-1; 11 bases are shared with TRBD2. V lost 4 bases to trimming and J lost 2 bases; unmatched junction nucleotides: 4. Germline V gene lookup returns CDR1 MGHRA and CDR2 YSYEKL. This CDR3 has 15 residues. The CDR3 DNA reads TGCGCCAGCAGCCTTACTAGCGGGAGTACCTACGAGCAGTACTTC. The encoded protein is CASSLTSGSTYEQYF.

The rearrangement joins TRBV4-1 to TRBJ1-4; D unclear. The CDR3 spans 18 residues. With 4 bases removed from V and 0 bases from J, the gap between germline ends came to 18 bases. Per the germline V gene, CDR1 is MGHRA and CDR2 is YSYEKL. The CDR3 DNA sequence: TGCGCCAGCAGCCTCTCGCGGGAGGGCCCCTCAACTAATGAAAAACTGTTTTTT. Its translation is CASSLSREGPSTNEKLFF.

This chain uses TRBV9 with TRBJ2-1; TRBD2 matches at 7 bases. CDR1 and CDR2 from the germline V gene are SGDLS and YYNGEE. V gave up 3 bases and J gave up 10 bases; unmatched junction bases: 7. The CDR3 contains 13 residues. Here the CDR3 reads CASSAGGSKEQFF. In nucleotides, the CDR3 is TGTGCCAGCAGCGCCGGGGGGAGTAAAGAGCAGTTCTTC.

The J gene is TRBJ1-1, the V gene TRBV29-1; D gene uncertain. The ends were cut back, 5 bases at V and 3 bases at J, with 13 bases in the middle. Germline assignment: CDR1 SQVTM and CDR2 ANQGSEA. There are 13 residues in the CDR3. The CDR3 sequence is CSVTRDEDTEAFF. The CDR3 DNA reads TGCAGCGTTACAAGGGATGAGGACACTGAAGCTTTCTTT.

CDR3 nucleotides: TGTGCCAGCAGCTCAACAGGGATCGGCACAGATACGCAGTATTTT. Protein product: CASSSTGIGTDTQYF. This sequence joins TRBV5-5 and TRBJ2-3; D perhaps matches TRBD1 (6 bases). The CDR3 contains 15 residues. The germline V gene encodes CDR1 SGHKS and CDR2 YYEKEE (reference sequence). Trimming removed 3 bases from V and 1 base from J, with 12 bases in between. The complete variable domain, with remaining parts taken from reference TRBV5-5 and TRBJ2-3, reads DAGVTQSPTHLIKTRGQQVTLRCSPISGHKSVSWYQQVLGQGPQFIFQYYEKEERGRGNFPDRFSARQFPNYSSELNVNALLLGDSALYLCASSSTGIGTDTQYFGPGTRLTVL.

The chain joins TRBV5-1 to TRBJ1-3; 7 bases match TRBD1. V was clipped by 4 bases and J by 4 bases; unmatched bases: 5. CDR1 is SGHRS, CDR2 YFSETQ, per germline. The CDR3 runs 14 residues. The CDR3 nucleotides are TGCGCCAGCAGCCCGAGGGGGCCGGGAAACACCATATATTTT. This sequence encodes CASSPRGPGNTIYF.

The V and J genes are TRBV28 and TRBJ1-2; 7 nucleotides agree with TRBD1. Trimming took 6 bases from V and 4 from J; bases not matched to a gene: 14. Per the germline V gene, CDR1 is MDHEN and CDR2 is SYDVKM. The CDR3 loop spans 16 amino acids. The CDR3 bases are TGTGCCAGCAGACCTTCTCTCGACAGGGTCTCCTATGGCTACACCTTC. This gives the protein CASRPSLDRVSYGYTF.

V and J are TRBV5-1 and TRBJ1-5; perhaps TRBD1 as D (6 bases). The CDR3 runs to 18 residues. V lost 0 bases and J 4 bases, leaving 20 bases between the germline ends. Germline loops: CDR1 SGHRS, CDR2 YFSETQ. The CDR3 region is CASSLGSAGAAQNQPQHF. Written as DNA, the CDR3 is TGCGCCAGCAGCTTGGGGTCGGCAGGGGCCGCTCAAAATCAGCCCCAGCATTTT.

This clone has only one observation. The chain is built from TRBV9 and TRBJ1-5; D unresolved. CDR3 length equals 12 residues. The germline CDR1 and CDR2 sequences are SGDLS and YYNGEE. V was shortened by 0 bases and J by 5 bases, with 3 bases between the two germline ends. The CDR3 DNA reads as TGTGCCAGCAGCGTAGAAGATCAGCCCCAGCATTTT. It specifies CASSVEDQPQHF.

The V call is TRBV9, the J call TRBJ2-3; D gene ambiguous. The V gene's germline CDR1 is SGDLS and CDR2 YYNGEE. CDR3 length: 12 residues. Trimming took 0 bases from V and 4 from J, leaving 3 bases between them. CDR3 coding DNA: TGTGCCAGCAGCGTAGCGGCAGATACGCAGTATTTT. It codes for CASSVAADTQYF.

In nucleotides, the CDR3 is TGTGCCAGTAGTCCTCCGGACAGGGGGACCTATGGCTACACCTTC. It codes for CASSPPDRGTYGYTF. J is TRBJ1-2 and V is TRBV19; 10 nucleotides line up with TRBD1. The V gene end was trimmed by 5 bases and the J gene end by 4 bases; junction bases not matched to a gene: 7. Germline V gives CDR1 LNHDA, CDR2 SQIVND (reference sequence). The CDR3 sequence is 15 residues long.

The chain recombines TRBV29-1 with TRBJ1-3; D gene ambiguous. The CDR3 totals 13 residues. CDR1 and CDR2 from the germline V gene are SQVTM and ANQGSEA. Between the trimmed V and J ends, which lost 4 bases and 4 bases, there was a span of 11 bases. Here the CDR3 reads CSVGVARGNTIYF. CDR3 nucleotide sequence: TGCAGCGTTGGGGTCGCCCGGGGAAACACCATATATTTT. Full variable domain (rest looked up from reference TRBV29-1 and TRBJ1-3): SAVISQKPSRDICQRGTSLTIQCQVDSQVTMMFWYRQQPGQSLTLIATANQGSEATYESGFVIDKFPISRPNLTFSTLTVSNMSPEDSSIYLCSVGVARGNTIYFGEGSWLTVV.

Remarks on this clone: Additional DNA sequences in this sample encode the identical CDR3. The rearrangement joins TRBV2 to TRBJ1-4; D gene uncertain. V lost 4 bases, J lost 7 bases, and 4 bases lay in between. The CDR3 length is 11 residues. Germline values: CDR1 SNHLY, CDR2 FYNNEI. The CDR3 here is CASSVGEKLFF. CDR3 bases: TGTGCCAGCAGTGTAGGTGAAAAACTGTTTTTT.

The chain is built from TRBV3-1 (or the pseudogene TRBV3-2) and TRBJ2-3; 9 nucleotides align to TRBD2. V shed 6 bases, J shed 4 bases, and the junction held 5 bases outside the gene matches. This CDR3 comprises 14 residues. CDR1 and CDR2 from the germline V gene are LGHDT and YNNKEL (reference sequence). CDR3 DNA: TGTGCCAGCAGATTAGCGGGAGATGCAGATACGCAGTATTTT. The encoded protein is CASRLAGDADTQYF.

This chain uses TRBV15 with TRBJ1-1; TRBD1 might be the D (6 bases). The germline V and J ends were trimmed by 3 bases and 4 bases, with 18 bases remaining between them. In germline, CDR1 is LNHNV, CDR2 YYDKDF (reference sequence). The CDR3 contains 16 residues. The CDR3 sequence is CATSSLKAGEGTEAFF. In DNA, the CDR3 is TGTGCCACCAGCAGTCTAAAGGCAGGGGAAGGCACTGAAGCTTTCTTT.

The chain combines TRBV30 with TRBJ2-5; tentatively, D is TRBD1 or TRBD2 (5 bases each). This CDR3 contains 14 residues. Germline loops: CDR1 GTSNPN, CDR2 SVGIG (reference sequence). V was trimmed by 5 bases and J by 5 bases, leaving 18 bases between them. CDR3 sequence reads: CAWGRGGAAETQYF. In DNA, the CDR3 is TGTGCCTGGGGACGTGGGGGAGCCGCCGAGACCCAGTACTTC.

The rearrangement uses TRBV28 and TRBJ1-1; D ambiguous. CDR1 is MDHEN, CDR2 SYDVKM, per germline. This CDR3 is built from 13 residues. V dropped 3 bases and J dropped 0 bases, with 5 bases sitting between them. CDR3 protein: CASSFSMNTEAFF. CDR3 bases: TGTGCCAGCAGTTTCTCGATGAACACTGAAGCTTTCTTT.

About this clone: Other DNA sequences from this sample encode an identical CDR3 as well. In DNA form, the CDR3 reads TGTGCCATCAGTGAGAAGGTTAACACTGAAGCTTTCTTT. Translating it yields CAISEKVNTEAFF. The rearrangement uses TRBV10-3 and TRBJ1-1, with unresolved D. The CDR3 has 13 residues. Per the germline V gene, CDR1 is ENHRY and CDR2 is SYGVKD. Trimming took 2 bases from V and 2 from J, leaving 6 bases between them.

J is TRBJ1-5 and V is TRBV5-5, with TRBD1 matching over 11 bases. Per the germline V gene, CDR1 is SGHKS and CDR2 is YYEKEE (reference sequence). The CDR3 is made up of 15 amino acids. Germline trimming cut 4 bases from V and 6 bases from J; bases unmatched to any gene: 6. CDR3 bases: TGTGCCAGCAGCGCACGGGACAGGGGGAGTCAGCCCCAGCATTTT. Translated, it gives CASSARDRGSQPQHF.